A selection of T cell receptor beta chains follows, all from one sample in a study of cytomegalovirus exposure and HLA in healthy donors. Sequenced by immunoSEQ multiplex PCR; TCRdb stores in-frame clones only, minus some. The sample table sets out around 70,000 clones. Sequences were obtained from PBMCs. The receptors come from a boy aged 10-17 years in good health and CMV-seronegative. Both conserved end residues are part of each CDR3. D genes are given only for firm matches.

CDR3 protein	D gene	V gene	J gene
CASSFSAVGAENGYTF	NA	TRBV7-8	TRBJ1-2
CAWRGTATEAFF	TRBD1	TRBV30	TRBJ1-1
CSANRGETQYF	NA	TRBV20-1	TRBJ2-5
CASSPGGGGEPQHF	TRBD1	TRBV18	TRBJ1-5
CASSEFRGVGEKLFF	TRBD1	TRBV25-1	TRBJ1-4
CAWSRGGIGATEDFF	NA	TRBV30	TRBJ1-1
CASSTWDSYEQYF	TRBD1	TRBV7-6	TRBJ2-7
CASSSEGAAGNTIYF	TRBD1	TRBV5-1	TRBJ1-3
CSVARQGSVVEQYF	TRBD1	TRBV29-1	TRBJ2-7
CASSTPRRTRVAHEQYF	NA	TRBV21-1	TRBJ2-7
CSVGLGRETQYF	NA	TRBV29-1	TRBJ2-5
CAGGPWTTDTQYF	NA	TRBV30	TRBJ2-3
CSAGQNTEAFF	NA	TRBV20-1	TRBJ1-1
CAWSIGGIGVSYEQYF	NA	TRBV30	TRBJ2-7
CATSRPWSGRTGETQYF	TRBD2	TRBV15	TRBJ2-5
CASSLGAGGPETQYF	TRBD2	TRBV5-6	TRBJ2-5
CASSQASQYF	NA	TRBV5-8	TRBJ2-5
CASSYSKQGYGYTF	NA	TRBV6-5	TRBJ1-2
CASSLTSGTYEQYF	NA	TRBV18	TRBJ2-7
CAAWPGDTDTQYF	NA	TRBV10-3	TRBJ2-3
CASSIGTAVNQPQHF	NA	TRBV19	TRBJ1-5
CSVVVRSSYNEQFF	NA	TRBV29-1	TRBJ2-1
CASSLGQQETQYF	NA	TRBV5-6	TRBJ2-5
CASSFRASSTYEQYF	NA	TRBV5-1	TRBJ2-7
CASSLRGAGRTDTQYF	NA	TRBV7-6	TRBJ2-3
CASSFRDRQFYEQYF	TRBD1	TRBV6-5	TRBJ2-7
CASSESVIHEQFF	NA	TRBV25-1	TRBJ2-1
CSVGQDNTEAFF	NA	TRBV29-1	TRBJ1-1
CASSVSGADNEQFF	NA	TRBV9	TRBJ2-1
CASSYGRGSYEQYF	TRBD1	TRBV6-5	TRBJ2-7
CASSLTPSGGSTDTQYF	TRBD2	TRBV5-4	TRBJ2-3
CASLMTGGTEAFF	TRBD1	TRBV18	TRBJ1-1
CASSLTPGQENEKLFF	TRBD1	TRBV7-3	TRBJ1-4
CASSYSTGVHSEAFF	TRBD1	TRBV6-6	TRBJ1-1
CASSFETTSIYEQYF	NA	TRBV5-4	TRBJ2-7